These 27 T cell receptor beta chains were sequenced from one sample in a study of CD8 T cells in Susac syndrome. With random hexamers, reverse transcription was performed on roughly 0.5 to 1 ug of RNA. From the immunoSEQ multiplex PCR reads, TCRdb called clonotypes with MiXCR, one entry per CDR3 protein. The sample records around 160,000 distinct CDR3 sequences, roughly 94% being singletons. Sequencing input: CD4+ T cells from PBMCs. These receptors all come from a human donor with multiple sclerosis.

This clonotype came up a few times. J is TRBJ1-2 and V is TRBV5-1; 7 bases agree with TRBD1. The ends lost 2 bases at V and 8 bases at J; junction bases unmatched: 3. The CDR3 is made up of 12 amino acids. Germline V gene lookup returns CDR1 SGHRS and CDR2 YFSETQ. CDR3 bases: TGCGCCAGCAGCTTACAGGGGCTGGGCTACACCTTC. It codes for CASSLQGLGYTF.

The CDR3 DNA sequence: TGTGCCGCCTGGACACCCCGTTTAAATGGCTACACCTTC. It translates to CAAWTPRLNGYTF. The chain couples TRBV2 to TRBJ1-2; a weak D match, TRBD1 (5 bases). Germline lookup yields CDR1 SNHLY and CDR2 FYNNEI. V lost 11 bases and J 6 bases, leaving 19 bases between the germline ends. The CDR3 covers 13 residues. The full variable domain, completed using reference TRBV2 and TRBJ1-2, is EPEVTQTPSHQVTQMGQEVILRCVPISNHLYFYWYRQILGQKVEFLVSFYNNEISEKSEIFDDQFSVERPDGSNFTLKIRSTKLEDSAMYFCAAWTPRLNGYTFGSGTRLTVV.

The table lists this clonotype with a count of one. This chain uses TRBV7-3 with TRBJ1-2, with TRBD1 identical over 12 bases. Germline CDR1 is SGHTA and CDR2 is FQGTGA. Trimming at V came to 2 bases and at J to 8 bases, leaving 6 bases not matched to a gene. This CDR3 contains 15 residues. This CDR3 reads CASSLEGQGASGYTF. The CDR3 DNA reads as TGTGCCAGCAGCTTAGAGGGACAGGGGGCGTCAGGCTACACCTTC.

This chain connects TRBV29-1 to TRBJ1-1, with a weak D call TRBD1 (5 bases). This CDR3 comprises 14 residues. The V end lost 4 bases, the J end lost 1 base, and 13 bases lay between the germline ends. Germline V CDR1 and CDR2: SQVTM, ANQGSEA. Here the CDR3 reads CSVGVGRRNTEAFF. DNA for the CDR3: TGCAGCGTTGGGGTGGGACGGAGGAACACTGAAGCTTTCTTT.

The J gene is TRBJ2-7, the V gene TRBV20-1; D may match TRBD1 or TRBD2 (5 bases each). Germline CDR1 is DFQATT and CDR2 is SNEGSKA (reference sequence). Trimming stripped 3 bases from V and 0 bases from J, with 15 bases between. This CDR3 spans 15 amino acids. CDR3 in amino acids: CSARVPGRFSYEQYF. CDR3 in DNA: TGCAGTGCTAGGGTACCGGGACGCTTCTCCTACGAGCAGTACTTC.

The rearrangement links TRBV7-9 to TRBJ1-1; 7 positions agree with TRBD1. The CDR3 is 14 residues long. V lost 3 bases, J lost 5 bases, and 6 bases stayed unmatched. Germline assignment: CDR1 SEHNR and CDR2 FQNEAQ (reference sequence). CDR3 DNA sequence: TGTGCCAGCAGCTTGGAGGGGGCGCGGACTGAAGCTTTCTTT. Its translation is CASSLEGARTEAFF.

The chain employs TRBV19 and TRBJ2-7; no clear D. Germline loops: CDR1 LNHDA, CDR2 SQIVND (reference sequence). V lost 7 bases and J 3 bases, leaving 10 bases between the germline ends. CDR3 length: 12 residues. The CDR3: CASISPSYEQYF. The CDR3 DNA sequence: TGTGCCAGTATATCCCCCAGCTACGAGCAGTACTTC.

This rearrangement joins TRBV19 to TRBJ2-1; the D gene is possibly TRBD1 (6 bases). V dropped 6 bases and J dropped 3 bases, with 15 bases sitting between them. From germline, CDR1 is LNHDA and CDR2 SQIVND (reference sequence). This CDR3 contains 15 residues. This CDR3 is CASSSTGTYYNEQFF. In DNA form, the CDR3 reads TGTGCCAGTAGCTCAACAGGGACCTACTACAATGAGCAGTTCTTC.

This clonotype occurred once. The chain joins TRBV12-3 or TRBV12-4 to TRBJ1-3, with D hard to call. The CDR3 runs 13 residues. The V gene lost 3 bases and the J gene lost 4 bases, with 7 bases spanning the gap. In DNA form, the CDR3 reads TGTGCCAGCAGTTTTGCCCAGGGAAACACCATATATTTT. It encodes CASSFAQGNTIYF.

The DNA for the CDR3 is TGTGCCAGCAGTTACTCCGATATCAATGAGCAGTTCTTC. Translation gives CASSYSDINEQFF. The V and J genes are TRBV6-2 or TRBV6-3 and TRBJ2-1, with D unresolved. The CDR3 is 13 amino acids. Germline CDR1 is MNHEY and CDR2 is SVGEGT. The V end was cut by 0 bases, the J end by 6 bases, with 6 bases between.

V is TRBV12-3 or TRBV12-4 and J is TRBJ1-1; D is unresolved. V was pared by 1 base and J by 1 base, with 7 bases between. CDR3 length: 14 amino acids. The chain's CDR3 is CASSLGYRNTEAFF. The CDR3 DNA is TGTGCCAGCAGTTTAGGGTACAGGAACACTGAAGCTTTCTTT.

V gene TRBV20-1 combines with J gene TRBJ1-1; 11 bases line up with TRBD1. This CDR3 has 14 residues. V shed 1 base and J 4 bases; nucleotides not matched to a gene: 2. Germline CDR1 and CDR2: DFQATT and SNEGSKA (reference sequence). In DNA form, the CDR3 reads TGCAGTGCTAGAGTGGGACAGGGGGGCACTGAAGCTTTCTTT. Protein: CSARVGQGGTEAFF.

A few counts support this clonotype. The gene calls are TRBV27 and TRBJ2-7; D is undetermined. The CDR3 length is 11 residues. V gave up 4 bases and J gave up 3 bases, with 4 bases separating them. Looked up from germline, CDR1 is MNHEY and CDR2 is SMNVEV (reference sequence). The CDR3 sequence is CASSYSYEQYF. In DNA, the CDR3 is TGTGCCAGCAGTTATAGCTACGAGCAGTACTTC.

V gene TRBV27 combines with J gene TRBJ1-1; the match to TRBD1 covers 7 bases. Germline trimming cut 6 bases from V and 2 bases from J; bases unmatched to any gene: 9. The CDR3 is 15 residues long. In germline, CDR1 is MNHEY, CDR2 SMNVEV (reference sequence). This chain's CDR3 is CASRVNDRVNTEAFF. Here the CDR3 DNA reads TGTGCCAGCAGAGTGAATGACAGGGTCAACACTGAAGCTTTCTTT.

The rearrangement uses TRBV3-1 and TRBJ1-5, with a tentative D call TRBD1 (6 bases). There are 16 residues in the CDR3. With 1 base removed from V and 2 bases from J, the gap between germline ends came to 12 bases. In germline, CDR1 is LGHDT, CDR2 YNNKEL (reference sequence). CDR3 coding DNA: TGTGCCAGCAGCCAAGGGGGGGCAGGCGGCAATCAGCCCCAGCATTTT. Amino acid sequence: CASSQGGAGGNQPQHF.

V usage is TRBV9 and J usage is TRBJ2-2; D remains unclear. Germline values: CDR1 SGDLS, CDR2 YYNGEE. The CDR3 contains 15 residues. Trimming took 4 bases from V and 1 from J, leaving 11 bases between them. The CDR3 DNA sequence: TGTGCCAGCAGCCCTCGGGCAGGGAACACCGGGGAGCTGTTTTTT. Encoded protein: CASSPRAGNTGELFF.

The chain has TRBV24-1 and TRBJ2-5; TRBD2 is a possible D gene (5 bases). Germline V gene data show CDR1 as KGHDR and CDR2 as SFDVKD. The CDR3 extends over 11 amino acids. The V gene lost 4 bases and the J gene lost 10 bases, with 9 bases spanning the gap. CDR3 DNA: TGTGCCACCAGTGAACTCGACTACCAGTACTTC. Translating it yields CATSELDYQYF.

The rearrangement uses TRBV7-8 and TRBJ1-4; a weak D match, TRBD1 (6 bases). The CDR3 contains 18 residues. V was trimmed by 5 bases and J by 0 bases, leaving 19 bases between them. Germline values: CDR1 SGHVS, CDR2 FQNEAQ. The CDR3 protein is CASSPLLVRGSTNEKLFF. In nucleotides, the CDR3 is TGTGCCAGCAGCCCCCTATTGGTCAGGGGATCAACTAATGAAAAACTGTTTTTT.

This clonotype has a single count. The chain links TRBV12-3 or TRBV12-4 to TRBJ1-5; D is unclear. This CDR3 contains 12 residues. V shed 3 bases and J shed 6 bases, with 6 bases lying between them. CDR3 amino acids: CASSFAPQPQHF. Here the CDR3 DNA reads TGTGCCAGCAGTTTTGCCCCTCAGCCCCAGCATTTT.

This chain uses TRBV27 with TRBJ2-3, with D possibly being TRBD1 (6 bases). V was cut by 4 bases and J by 4 bases, with 12 bases left in between. Germline CDR1 and CDR2: MNHEY and SMNVEV (reference sequence). The CDR3 length is 14 residues. CDR3 in amino acids: CASSSMPGADTQYF. CDR3 in DNA: TGTGCCAGCAGTTCTATGCCAGGGGCAGATACGCAGTATTTT.

V gene TRBV3-1 combines with J gene TRBJ1-5, with D unclear. V lost 2 bases, J lost 4 bases, and 6 bases lay in between. The CDR3 has 13 amino acids. Per the germline V gene, CDR1 is LGHDT and CDR2 is YNNKEL (reference sequence). The CDR3 nucleotides read TGTGCCAGCAGCCAACTCCCAAATCAGCCCCAGCATTTT. It encodes CASSQLPNQPQHF.

The rearrangement uses TRBV19 and TRBJ2-2; possible D gene TRBD2, 6 bases. V gave up 5 bases and J gave up 6 bases, with 13 bases separating them. CDR1 is LNHDA and CDR2 is SQIVND in the germline V gene (reference sequence). The CDR3 sequence is 14 residues long. CDR3: CASSRLEGPGELFF. The CDR3 DNA follows: TGTGCCAGTAGTCGACTAGAGGGCCCCGGGGAGCTGTTTTTT. The full variable domain, in which reference TRBV19 and TRBJ2-2 provide the parts outside the CDR3, is DGGITQSPKYLFRKEGQNVTLSCEQNLNHDAMYWYRQDPGQGLRLIYYSQIVNDFQKGDIAEGYSVSREKKESFPLTVTSAQKNPTAFYLCASSRLEGPGELFFGEGSRLTVL.

Points on this clonotype: A junction boundary mismatches the germline segment, possibly from a read error. The chain joins TRBV27 to TRBJ1-2; D gene uncertain. This CDR3 region has 11 residues. The germline V gene encodes CDR1 MNHEY and CDR2 SMNVEV (reference sequence). The CDR3 DNA reads TGTGCCCGCAGACCCCCCCCCGGCTACACCTTC. This codes for CARRPPPGYTF.

The rearrangement links TRBV20-1 to TRBJ1-5; D is unresolved. The CDR3 totals 13 residues. V lost 6 bases and J lost 3, with 12 bases in between. From germline, CDR1 is DFQATT and CDR2 SNEGSKA (reference sequence). The CDR3 nucleotides read TGCAGTGCCCGTTACGCCTTCAATCAGCCCCAGCATTTT. Encoded protein: CSARYAFNQPQHF.

The chain carries TRBV29-1 and TRBJ2-7; TRBD2 might be the D (5 bases). The V and J ends lost 3 bases and 3 bases respectively, with 15 bases between them. CDR1 SQVTM and CDR2 ANQGSEA come from the germline V gene. The CDR3 has 14 residues. The CDR3 DNA sequence: TGCAGCGTTGATTCGGGCACTGCGGGCTACGAGCAGTACTTC. This sequence encodes CSVDSGTAGYEQYF.

The chain combines TRBV19 with TRBJ2-3; the match to TRBD2 covers 9 bases. The germline CDR1 and CDR2 sequences are LNHDA and SQIVND (reference sequence). V lost 7 bases and J lost 5; bases outside the gene matches: 10. The CDR3 totals 15 residues. The CDR3 coding sequence is TGTGCCAGTACCTATAGCGGGAGAGGAGAAGATACGCAGTATTTT. Translated, it gives CASTYSGRGEDTQYF.

This clonotype was recorded a few times. The rearrangement links TRBV5-4 to TRBJ2-5; D might be TRBD2 (5 bases). CDR1 and CDR2 (germline): SGHNT, YYREEE (reference sequence). Between the trimmed V and J ends, which lost 0 bases and 4 bases, there was a span of 10 bases. This CDR3 is 14 amino acids long. The CDR3 coding sequence is TGTGCCAGCAGCTTGGTAGGGAGAGGAGAGACCCAGTACTTC. This sequence encodes CASSLVGRGETQYF.